This T cell receptor (beta chain) originates from a study of response to subunit inactivated influenza vaccine listed by TCRdb under 2018. Regarding the complete study: Deep quantitative profiling of the T cell receptor repertoire was used in the study to follow responses to a trivalent subunit inactivated influenza vaccine. Results the study describes overall, beyond this receptor: It was suggested by the authors that each seasonal influenza vaccination may recruit only a limited number of new T cells.

About this clonotype: Its antigen target is currently unknown. No much larger clone exists at a distance of one base, and base qualities are not known.

The method behind the library was RT-PCR. Sequencing was performed on an Illumina HiSeq 2500. The public reads were reanalyzed by TCRdb: fastp trimming at Q25, MiXCR alignment, in-frame beta chains only. One record per CDR3 amino acid sequence lists the most common genes and DNA. The sample table holds about 520,000 distinct CDR3 sequences, of which less than 30% were seen once. 1.5% to 2% of the sample is in the top ten clones. V trim: 5 bases; J trim: 6 bases; unmatched bases: 5. CDR1 is given as SEHNR and CDR2 as FQNEAQ, both from the germline V gene (reference sequence). There are 14 amino acids in the CDR3, from cysteine to phenylalanine inclusive. Kept here is only the CDR3 DNA, which spans 42 bases and is read in frame from base 1.

The chain uses TRBV7-9 and TRBJ2-1, and TRBD1 aligns with 9 junction nucleotides. Source: CD4+ T cells sorted from PBMCs, taken more than 4 days after vaccination. This receptor was taken from a man aged 45-60 years who received an inactivated influenza vaccine. Donor details come from another sample of the same person, matched by shared clones. The base sequence is TGTGCCAGCAGCCTATTGGACAGGGGCAATGAGCAGTTCTTC. This codes for CASSLLDRGNEQFF. The reference TRBV7-9 and TRBJ2-1 proteins fill in what lies around the CDR3, so the full variable domain reads DTGVSQNPRHKITKRGQNVTFRCDPISEHNRLYWYRQTLGQGPEFLTYFQNEAQLEKSRLLSDRFSAERPKGSFSTLEIQRTEQGDSAMYLCASSLLDRGNEQFFGPGTRLTVL.